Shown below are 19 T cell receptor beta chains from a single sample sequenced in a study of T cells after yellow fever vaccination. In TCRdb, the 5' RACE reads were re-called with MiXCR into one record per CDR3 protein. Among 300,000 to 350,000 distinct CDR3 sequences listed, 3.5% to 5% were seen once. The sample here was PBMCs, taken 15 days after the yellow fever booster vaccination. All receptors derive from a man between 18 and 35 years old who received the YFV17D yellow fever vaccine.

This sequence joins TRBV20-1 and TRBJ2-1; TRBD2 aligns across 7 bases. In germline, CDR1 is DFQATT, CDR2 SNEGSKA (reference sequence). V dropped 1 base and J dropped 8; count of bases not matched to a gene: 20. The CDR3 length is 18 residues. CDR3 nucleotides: TGCAGTGCTAGAGGATGGGAGGGACGGGGAGGAGGCGGTGATGAGCAGTTCTTC. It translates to CSARGWEGRGGGGDEQFF.

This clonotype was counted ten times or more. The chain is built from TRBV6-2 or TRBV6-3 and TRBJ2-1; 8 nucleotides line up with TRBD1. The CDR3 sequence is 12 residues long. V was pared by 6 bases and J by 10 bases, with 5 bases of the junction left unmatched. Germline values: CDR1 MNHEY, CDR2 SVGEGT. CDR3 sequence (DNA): TGTGCCAGCAGCCCAGGGGGCGGGGAGCAGTTCTTC. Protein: CASSPGGGEQFF.

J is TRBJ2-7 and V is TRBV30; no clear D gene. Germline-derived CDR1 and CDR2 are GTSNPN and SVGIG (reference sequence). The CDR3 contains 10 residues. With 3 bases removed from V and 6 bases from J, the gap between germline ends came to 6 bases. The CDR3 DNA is TGTGCCTGGAGCGGTGGCGAGCAGTACTTC. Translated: CAWSGGEQYF.

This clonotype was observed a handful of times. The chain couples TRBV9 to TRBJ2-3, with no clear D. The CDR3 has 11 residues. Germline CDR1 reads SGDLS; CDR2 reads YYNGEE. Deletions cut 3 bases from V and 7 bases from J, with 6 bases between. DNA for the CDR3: TGTGCCAGCAGCGGTTCTAATACGCAGTATTTT. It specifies CASSGSNTQYF.

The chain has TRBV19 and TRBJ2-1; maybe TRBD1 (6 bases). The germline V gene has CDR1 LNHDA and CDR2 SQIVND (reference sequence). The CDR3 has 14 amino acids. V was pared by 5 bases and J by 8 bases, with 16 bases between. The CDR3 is CASSDRPGFDEQFF. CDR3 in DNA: TGTGCCAGTAGTGACAGGCCGGGGTTTGATGAGCAGTTCTTC.

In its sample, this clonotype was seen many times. The CDR3 protein is CASSLVRVMDTQYF. DNA for the CDR3: TGTGCCAGCAGCTTAGTCAGGGTGATGGATACGCAGTATTTT. The chain employs TRBV7-2 and TRBJ2-3; tentatively, D is TRBD1 (5 bases). The CDR3 is 14 amino acids. Germline assignment: CDR1 SGHTA and CDR2 FQGNSA. V lost 1 base to trimming and J lost 6 bases, with 11 bases between them.

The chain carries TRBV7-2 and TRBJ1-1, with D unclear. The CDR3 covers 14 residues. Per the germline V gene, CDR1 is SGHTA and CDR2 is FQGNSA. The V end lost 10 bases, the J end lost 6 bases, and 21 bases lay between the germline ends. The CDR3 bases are TGTGCCACTACACCCATGGGCCTCAGGCCTGAAGCTTTCTTT. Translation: CATTPMGLRPEAFF.

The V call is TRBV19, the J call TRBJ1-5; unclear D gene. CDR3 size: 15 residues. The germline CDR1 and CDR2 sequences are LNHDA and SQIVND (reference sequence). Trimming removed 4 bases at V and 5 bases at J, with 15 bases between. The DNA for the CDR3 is TGTGCCAGTAGTAAGATCCAGTCGGGCCATCAGCCCCAGCATTTT. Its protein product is CASSKIQSGHQPQHF.

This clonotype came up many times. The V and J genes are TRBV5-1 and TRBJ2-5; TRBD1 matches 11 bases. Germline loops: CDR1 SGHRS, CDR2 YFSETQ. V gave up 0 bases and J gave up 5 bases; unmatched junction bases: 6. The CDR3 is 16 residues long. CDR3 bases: TGCGCCAGCAGCTTGGCCGGGACAGGGGGTGGCGAGACCCAGTACTTC. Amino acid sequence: CASSLAGTGGGETQYF.

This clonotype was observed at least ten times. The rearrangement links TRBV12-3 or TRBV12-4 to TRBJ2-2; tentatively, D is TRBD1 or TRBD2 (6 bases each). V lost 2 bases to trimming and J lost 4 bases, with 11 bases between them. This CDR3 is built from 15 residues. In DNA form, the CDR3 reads TGTGCCAGCAGTTTAAGGGGGGTTGGCACCGGGGAGCTGTTTTTT. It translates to CASSLRGVGTGELFF.

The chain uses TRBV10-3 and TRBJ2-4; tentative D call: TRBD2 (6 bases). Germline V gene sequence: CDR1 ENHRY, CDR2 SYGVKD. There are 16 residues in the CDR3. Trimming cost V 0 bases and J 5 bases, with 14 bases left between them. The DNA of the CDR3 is TGTGCCATCAGTGAGTCGCGGGAAGTGATCCAAAACATTCAGTACTTC. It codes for CAISESREVIQNIQYF.

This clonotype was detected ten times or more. CDR3 sequence: CASSYQMDTEAFF. The CDR3 nucleotides read TGTGCCAGCAGTTATCAAATGGACACTGAAGCTTTCTTT. The V call is TRBV6-5, the J call TRBJ1-1; unclear D gene. Trimming took off 3 bases at V and 3 bases at J, with 8 bases between the two ends. The CDR3 is 13 amino acids. Germline lookup yields CDR1 MNHEY and CDR2 SVGAGI.

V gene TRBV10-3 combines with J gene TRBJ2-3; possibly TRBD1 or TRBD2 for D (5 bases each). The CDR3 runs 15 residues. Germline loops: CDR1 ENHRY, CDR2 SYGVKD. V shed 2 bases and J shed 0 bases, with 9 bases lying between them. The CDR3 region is CAISELGTSTDTQYF. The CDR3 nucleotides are TGTGCCATCAGTGAGCTAGGGACCAGCACAGATACGCAGTATTTT.

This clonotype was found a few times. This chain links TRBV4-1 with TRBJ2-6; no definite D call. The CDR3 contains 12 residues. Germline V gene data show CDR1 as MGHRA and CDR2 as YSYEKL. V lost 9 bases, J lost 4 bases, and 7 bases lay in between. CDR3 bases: TGCGCCAGTCGAGCCGGGGCCAACGTCCTGACTTTC. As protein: CASRAGANVLTF.

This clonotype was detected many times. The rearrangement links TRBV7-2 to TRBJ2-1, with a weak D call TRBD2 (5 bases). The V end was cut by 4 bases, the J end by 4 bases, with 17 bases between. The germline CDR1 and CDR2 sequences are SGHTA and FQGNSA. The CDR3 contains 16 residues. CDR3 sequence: CASSSFGERLYNEQFF. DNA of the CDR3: TGTGCCAGCAGCTCATTCGGGGAGCGCCTTTACAATGAGCAGTTCTTC. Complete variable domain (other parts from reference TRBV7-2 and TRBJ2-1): GAGVSQSPSNKVTEKGKDVELRCDPISGHTALYWYRQSLGQGLEFLIYFQGNSAPDKSGLPSDRFSAERTGGSVSTLTIQRTQQEDSAVYLCASSSFGERLYNEQFFGPGTRLTVL.

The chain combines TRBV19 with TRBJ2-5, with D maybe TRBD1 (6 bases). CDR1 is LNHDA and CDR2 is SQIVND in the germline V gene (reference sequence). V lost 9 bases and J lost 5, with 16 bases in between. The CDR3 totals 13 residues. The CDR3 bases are TGTGCCAGCAGGGGTCAGGGCGGGGAGACCCAGTACTTC. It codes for CASRGQGGETQYF.

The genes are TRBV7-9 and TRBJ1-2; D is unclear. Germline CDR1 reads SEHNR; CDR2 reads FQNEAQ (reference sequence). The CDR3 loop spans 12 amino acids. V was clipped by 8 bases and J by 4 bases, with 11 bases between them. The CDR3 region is CASGRERYGYTF. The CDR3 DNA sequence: TGTGCCAGCGGAAGGGAGCGCTATGGCTACACCTTC.

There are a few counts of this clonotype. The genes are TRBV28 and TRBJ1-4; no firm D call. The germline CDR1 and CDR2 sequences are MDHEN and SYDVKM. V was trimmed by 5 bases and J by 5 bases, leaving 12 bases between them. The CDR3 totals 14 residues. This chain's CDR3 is CASSTVAGNEKLFF. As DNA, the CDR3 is TGTGCCAGCAGTACCGTTGCGGGGAATGAAAAACTGTTTTTT.

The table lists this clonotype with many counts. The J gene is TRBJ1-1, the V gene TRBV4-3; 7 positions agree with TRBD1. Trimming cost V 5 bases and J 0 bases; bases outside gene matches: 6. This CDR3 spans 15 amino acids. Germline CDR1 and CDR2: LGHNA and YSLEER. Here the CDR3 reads CASSGRQGLNTEAFF. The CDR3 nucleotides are TGCGCCAGCAGCGGTCGACAGGGATTGAACACTGAAGCTTTCTTT.